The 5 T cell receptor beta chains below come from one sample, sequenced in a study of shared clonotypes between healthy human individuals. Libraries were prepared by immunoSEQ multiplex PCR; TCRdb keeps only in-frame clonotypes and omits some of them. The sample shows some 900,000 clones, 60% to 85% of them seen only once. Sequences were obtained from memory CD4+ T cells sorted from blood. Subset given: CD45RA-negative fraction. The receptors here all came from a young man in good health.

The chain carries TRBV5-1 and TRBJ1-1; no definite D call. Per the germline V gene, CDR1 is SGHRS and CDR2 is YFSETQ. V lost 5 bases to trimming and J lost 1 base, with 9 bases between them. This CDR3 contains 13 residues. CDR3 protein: CASRNSQNTEAFF. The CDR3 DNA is TGCGCCAGCAGGAATTCACAGAACACTGAAGCTTTCTTT.

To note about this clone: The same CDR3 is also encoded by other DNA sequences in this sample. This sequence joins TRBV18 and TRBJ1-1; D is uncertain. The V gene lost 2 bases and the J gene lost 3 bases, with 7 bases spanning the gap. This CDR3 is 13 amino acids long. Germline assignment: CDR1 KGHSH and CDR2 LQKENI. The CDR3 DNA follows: TGTGCCAGCTCACCATCCCGGGACACTGAAGCTTTCTTT. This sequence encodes CASSPSRDTEAFF.

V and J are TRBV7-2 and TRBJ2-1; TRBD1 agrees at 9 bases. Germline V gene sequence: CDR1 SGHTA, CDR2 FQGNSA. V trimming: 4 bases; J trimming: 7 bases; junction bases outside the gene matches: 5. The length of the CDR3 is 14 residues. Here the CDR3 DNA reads TGTGCCAGCAGCTCCAGGACAGGGGCAAATGAGCAGTTCTTC. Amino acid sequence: CASSSRTGANEQFF.

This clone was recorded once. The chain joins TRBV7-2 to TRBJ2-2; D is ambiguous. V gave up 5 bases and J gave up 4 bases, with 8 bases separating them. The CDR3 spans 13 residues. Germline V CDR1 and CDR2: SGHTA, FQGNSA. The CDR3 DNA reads TGTGCCAGCAGCCAAAAACTCACCGGGGAGCTGTTTTTT. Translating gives CASSQKLTGELFF.

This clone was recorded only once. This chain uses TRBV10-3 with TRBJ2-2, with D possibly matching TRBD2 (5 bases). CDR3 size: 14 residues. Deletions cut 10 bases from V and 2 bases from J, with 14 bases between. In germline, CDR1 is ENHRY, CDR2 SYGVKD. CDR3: CATLATPNTGELFF. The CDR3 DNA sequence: TGTGCCACCCTAGCAACACCCAACACCGGGGAGCTGTTTTTT.